This T cell receptor beta chain originates from a study of T cell changes during pregnancy in multiple sclerosis (dated by TCRdb to the late 2010s). About the investigation overall: In women with multiple sclerosis, the researchers looked at how the T cell repertoire shifted as pregnancy progressed.

V gives up 5 bases and J gives up 2 bases, and the segment between their germline ends measures 12 bases. From the cysteine up to the phenylalanine, the CDR3 has a length of 13 residues. Of all the DNA, just the CDR3 is kept, 39 bases in frame from base 1. In the germline V gene (reference sequence), CDR1 corresponds to GTSNPN and CDR2 to SVGIG. The library was made by the immunoSEQ multiplex PCR assay. This immuneACCESS table, as held by TCRdb, lists in-frame sequences with V and J called but not all clones. Of the missing ones, under half trace to an unresolved V gene in checked studies; the others have no known cause. The sample yields some 66,000 clones; about 91% were counted once. The ten largest account for around 5.2% of the sample. This clone showed up just a few times. Its recognized antigen is unknown. Base qualities were left out, and no much larger clone turns up one base away.

Recombination joined TRBV30 with TRBJ1-1, and perhaps TRBD1 as D gene, on 5 matching bases. The source is a female donor with multiple sclerosis, enrolled in a pregnancy study. The sample in question was CD8+ T cells from peripheral blood mononuclear cells, obtained before pregnancy. The DNA sequence is as follows: TGTGCCTGGGATTTGGGACTAAACACTGAAGCTTTCTTT. Its protein product is CAWDLGLNTEAFF. The variable domain in full, with residues beyond the CDR3 obtained from the reference TRBV30 and TRBJ1-1 genes, is SQTIHQWPATLVQPVGSPLSLECTVEGTSNPNLYWYRQAAGRGLQLLFYSVGIGQISSEVPQNLSASRPQDRQFILSSKKLLLSDSGFYLCAWDLGLNTEAFFGQGTRLTVV.